This T cell receptor beta chain was captured by sequencing in a study of PD-1 blockade in classical Hodgkin lymphoma. Note on this clone: Its antigen remains unidentified.

Study observations and caveats: Although disease activity or prior therapy may be involved, causes of the repertoire differences remain undefined.

V lost 5 bases and J lost 1, with 11 bases in between. The length of the CDR3 is 14 residues. Looked up from germline, CDR1 is SGHRS and CDR2 is YFSETQ. Sequencing used immunoSEQ multiplex PCR; TCRdb keeps in-frame clones, though not all of them. The table has roughly 56,000 clones, around 90% seen once; the top ten hold more than 8%. Time point meaning: cycle 4 day 1 (C4D1), after six to seven weeks of nivolumab. Each patient's relapse followed autologous stem cell transplantation, and brentuximab vedotin exposure varied. The chain has TRBV5-1 and TRBJ2-3; D unclear. The receptor was isolated from a human donor with classical Hodgkin lymphoma. Here the sequenced sample was peripheral blood mononuclear cells (PBMCs), taken before the fourth cycle of nivolumab. The CDR3 is CASRSQQGTDTQYF. CDR3 coding DNA: TGCGCCAGCAGATCCCAACAAGGCACAGATACGCAGTATTTT.